This TCR beta chain was recorded in a study of identifying expanded T cells in peripheral blood (dated by TCRdb to the late 2010s). For the wider study: Technical replicates were generated by sequencing separate aliquots of the same genomic DNA pool, with four replicates compared pairwise.

From its cysteine to its phenylalanine, the CDR3 spans 14 amino acids. Only the CDR3 part of the read is kept: 42 bases, read in frame from the first base. Trimming removed 0 bases from V and 5 bases from J, leaving 9 bases between the germline ends. CDR1 and CDR2 are drawn from the germline V gene: SGHTS, YDEGEE. For this clone: Its cognate antigen has yet to be identified. Qualities for individual bases were not recorded, and no much larger clone is one base off.

The immunoSEQ Assay, which uses bias-controlled multiplex PCR amplification of genomic DNA, was used to profile TCRbeta CDR3 regions. The authors processed their data as follows. The absolute abundance of each unique TCRbeta CDR3 region was quantified after sequences were collapsed and filtered. Differential abundance was tested with a binomial (Fisher-equivalent) model and with a beta-binomial model adding time-dependent variance fitted from healthy donors. Clones with fewer than 5 combined templates were excluded, and clones with Benjamini-Hochberg FDR below 0.01 were called differentially abundant. Using the form v = (b*log(k)+a)^2, the beta-binomial variance was modeled as a function of the total template count across the two samples. TCRdb mirrors the immuneACCESS table, restricted to in-frame sequences. Some clones are absent from its copies; in checked studies, under half trace to an unresolved V gene, and the reason for the others is unknown. V, J and clone size are those of that table, while D and trimming were read from the DNA. In all, the sample holds 84,000 or so clones, and approximately 89% of those were seen once. Approximately 2.6% of the sample is taken by the ten largest.

General findings and caveats noted by the study authors: Between technical replicates the binomial model flagged roughly 1.1 differentially abundant clones, whereas over roughly 2 weeks the binomial model flagged about 15 and over approximately four weeks 19 to 20. The authors expected that biological variance in healthy repertoires might rise further over much longer intervals, such as months to years. Across all healthy donors, variance in clone template counts between approximately 2-week samples was found to increase significantly with total template count. Across all healthy-donor time intervals, the beta-binomial model significantly lowered both the number of clones called differentially abundant and the false-positive rate.

During the collection period, no immune events, such as infections, were documented for the healthy donors. Blood repertoires from healthy donors were used as a training cohort for calibrating time-dependent variance in a beta-binomial model of differential abundance of T-cell clones. The training cohort was composed of some ten healthy donors, 3 female and 7 male. On average the donors were approximately 43 years old, and their ages spanned about 25 to 64 years. Whole blood was collected from each healthy donor at three time points spaced approximately 13 days apart and obtained from a commercial supplier. Genomic DNA was extracted from unsorted whole blood for immunosequencing.

This sequence uses TRBV5-8 and TRBJ2-1, with the D call tentatively TRBD1 or TRBD2, each fitting 5 bases. Sequenced material: blood. This TCR was sampled from a person between 18 and 75 years old in good health. The encoded CDR3 is CASSLVLGDNEQFF. In nucleotide form, the sequence is TGTGCCAGCAGCTTGGTTCTGGGGGACAATGAGCAGTTCTTC. Where the CDR3 stops, the reference TRBV5-8 and TRBJ2-1 genes take over; the full variable domain is EAGVTQSPTHLIKTRGQQATLRCSPISGHTSVYWYQQALGLGLQFLLWYDEGEERNRGNFPPRFSGRQFPNYSSELNVNALELEDSALYLCASSLVLGDNEQFFGPGTRLTVL.